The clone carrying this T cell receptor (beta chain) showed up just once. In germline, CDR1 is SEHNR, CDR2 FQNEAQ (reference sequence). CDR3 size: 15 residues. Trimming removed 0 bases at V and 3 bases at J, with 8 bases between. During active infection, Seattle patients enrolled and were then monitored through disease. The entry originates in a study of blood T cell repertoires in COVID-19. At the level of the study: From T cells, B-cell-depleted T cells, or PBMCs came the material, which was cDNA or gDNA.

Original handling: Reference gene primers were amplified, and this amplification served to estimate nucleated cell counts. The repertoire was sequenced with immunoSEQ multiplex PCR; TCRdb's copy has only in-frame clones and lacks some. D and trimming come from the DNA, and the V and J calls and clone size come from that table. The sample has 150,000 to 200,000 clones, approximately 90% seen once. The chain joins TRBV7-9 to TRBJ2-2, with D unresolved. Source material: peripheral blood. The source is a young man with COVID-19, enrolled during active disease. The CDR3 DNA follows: TGTGCCAGCAGCTTAGCCGGGTCCTACACCGGGGAGCTGTTTTTT. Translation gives CASSLAGSYTGELFF. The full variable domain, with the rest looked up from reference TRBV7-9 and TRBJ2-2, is DTGVSQNPRHKITKRGQNVTFRCDPISEHNRLYWYRQTLGQGPEFLTYFQNEAQLEKSRLLSDRFSAERPKGSFSTLEIQRTEQGDSAMYLCASSLAGSYTGELFFGEGSRLTVL.